A single sample gave rise to the 14 T cell receptor beta chains below, sequenced in a study of blood T cell repertoires in COVID-19. Generated by immunoSEQ multiplex PCR, the TCRdb table keeps only in-frame clones and is missing some. Counted here are hundreds of thousands of clones, around nine tenths occurring once; the ten biggest clones make up roughly 6.5%. Source material: peripheral blood. These receptors originate from a man aged 55 to 70 who had recovered from COVID-19.

The V and J genes are TRBV23-1 and TRBJ2-2, with a tentative D call TRBD2 (6 bases). TRBV23-1 counts as an open reading frame of uncertain function. The CDR3 consists of 18 residues. V was trimmed by 6 bases and J by 2 bases, leaving 22 bases between them. The CDR3 DNA reads TGCGCCAGCAGCGCGGGACTCCGAGCCCGAGTTAACACCGGGGAGCTGTTTTTT. It codes for CASSAGLRARVNTGELFF.

V and J are TRBV30 and TRBJ1-5; D possibly corresponds to TRBD1 (5 bases). CDR3 length equals 15 residues. In germline, CDR1 is GTSNPN, CDR2 SVGIG (reference sequence). V was shortened by 1 base and J by 3 bases, with 13 bases between the two germline ends. CDR3 nucleotide sequence: TGTGCCTGGAGTGACCGGGGGAGTATCAATCAGCCCCAGCATTTT. This codes for CAWSDRGSINQPQHF.

The chain recombines TRBV30 with TRBJ1-1; D unresolved. V lost 2 bases, J lost 4 bases, and 11 bases lay in between. Looked up from germline, CDR1 is GTSNPN and CDR2 is SVGIG (reference sequence). The CDR3 spans 13 residues. The CDR3 coding sequence is TGTGCCTGGAGTATCAGAGCGAGCACTGAAGCTTTCTTT. It codes for CAWSIRASTEAFF.

This clone was recorded only once. The chain has TRBV6-2 or TRBV6-3 and TRBJ2-7; 12 positions agree with TRBD2. This CDR3 has 18 residues. Germline CDR1 reads MNHEY; CDR2 reads SVGEGT. The junction had 12 bases not matched to a gene; V was cut back by 2 bases and J by 4 bases. In nucleotides, the CDR3 is TGTGCCAGCAGTTACCCAACCCTCGTTCTAGCGGGAGGGTACGAGCAGTACTTC. The encoded protein is CASSYPTLVLAGGYEQYF.

This clone appeared once. The chain uses TRBV24-1 and TRBJ2-2; D remains ambiguous. The CDR3 totals 14 residues. The V end lost 9 bases, the J end lost 4 bases, and 14 bases lay between the germline ends. CDR1 is KGHDR, CDR2 SFDVKD, per germline. The CDR3 DNA sequence: TGTGCCACCTCTCTAGGTCGGGTCACCGGGGAGCTGTTTTTT. Amino acid sequence: CATSLGRVTGELFF.

J is TRBJ1-5 and V is TRBV28; 10 bases agree with TRBD1. CDR3 length: 15 amino acids. Trimming took 8 bases from V and 2 from J; bases not matched to a gene: 6. From germline, CDR1 is MDHEN and CDR2 SYDVKM. The DNA of the CDR3 is TGTGCCAGCCGACAGGGGGCTACGGGCAATCAGCCCCAGCATTTT. Translated, it gives CASRQGATGNQPQHF. Full variable domain (remainder filled in from reference TRBV28 and TRBJ1-5): DVKVTQSSRYLVKRTGEKVFLECVQDMDHENMFWYRQDPGLGLRLIYFSYDVKMKEKGDIPEGYSVSREKKERFSLILESASTNQTSMYLCASRQGATGNQPQHFGDGTRLSIL.

J is TRBJ2-7 and V is TRBV15; D gene ambiguous. The CDR3 length is 15 residues. V lost 5 bases and J lost 2, with 16 bases in between. CDR1 is LNHNV and CDR2 is YYDKDF in the germline V gene (reference sequence). The CDR3 loop is CATSAFKTGTYEQYF. CDR3 coding DNA: TGTGCCACCAGCGCTTTCAAAACGGGTACCTACGAGCAGTACTTC.

The rearrangement joins TRBV6-5 to TRBJ2-7; D might be TRBD2 (5 bases). From germline, CDR1 is MNHEY and CDR2 SVGAGI. The CDR3 extends over 14 amino acids. Trimming took off 6 bases at V and 2 bases at J, with 14 bases between the two ends. The CDR3: CASRNRDKAYEQYF. The CDR3, as DNA: TGTGCCAGCAGGAACCGGGATAAGGCCTACGAGCAGTACTTC.

This rearrangement joins TRBV15 to TRBJ1-1; possible D gene TRBD1, 5 bases. CDR1 LNHNV and CDR2 YYDKDF come from the germline V gene (reference sequence). With 1 base removed from V and 2 bases from J, the gap between germline ends came to 11 bases. CDR3 length: 15 amino acids. CDR3 residues: CATSRVRGGNTEAFF. The CDR3 DNA reads as TGTGCCACCAGCAGAGTTCGGGGGGGAAACACTGAAGCTTTCTTT.

The J gene is TRBJ1-4, the V gene TRBV28, with D tentatively TRBD1 (5 bases). V lost 7 bases and J 4 bases, leaving 13 bases between the germline ends. CDR3 length: 14 residues. Germline V gives CDR1 MDHEN, CDR2 SYDVKM. DNA for the CDR3: TGTGCCAGCAACCTCGGGGGGTATAATGAAAAACTGTTTTTT. It translates to CASNLGGYNEKLFF. Full variable domain (outside the CDR3, taken from reference TRBV28 and TRBJ1-4): DVKVTQSSRYLVKRTGEKVFLECVQDMDHENMFWYRQDPGLGLRLIYFSYDVKMKEKGDIPEGYSVSREKKERFSLILESASTNQTSMYLCASNLGGYNEKLFFGSGTQLSVL.

The J gene is TRBJ2-1, the V gene TRBV5-1; TRBD1 might be the D (5 bases). Trimming took off 4 bases at V and 9 bases at J, with 11 bases between the two ends. Germline lookup yields CDR1 SGHRS and CDR2 YFSETQ. This CDR3 is built from 12 residues. CDR3 loop: CASSLDTTEQFF. DNA for the CDR3: TGCGCCAGCAGCCTGGACACTACTGAGCAGTTCTTC.

This chain connects TRBV5-1 to TRBJ2-1, with D tentatively TRBD1 (6 bases). V lost 4 bases and J lost 11, with 10 bases in between. Germline CDR1 and CDR2: SGHRS and YFSETQ. This CDR3 is 11 amino acids long. CDR3 residues: CASSPGQQQFF. In DNA form, the CDR3 reads TGCGCCAGCAGCCCCGGACAGCAGCAGTTCTTC. Full variable domain (rest looked up from reference TRBV5-1 and TRBJ2-1): KAGVTQTPRYLIKTRGQQVTLSCSPISGHRSVSWYQQTPGQGLQFLFEYFSETQRNKGNFPGRFSGRQFSNSRSEMNVSTLELGDSALYLCASSPGQQQFFGPGTRLTVL.

With respect to this clone: Other DNA sequences from this sample encode an identical CDR3 as well. The chain has TRBV7-9 and TRBJ1-5; a weak D match, TRBD1 (5 bases). V was shortened by 0 bases and J by 0 bases, with 6 bases between the two germline ends. CDR3 size: 15 residues. In germline, CDR1 is SEHNR, CDR2 FQNEAQ (reference sequence). The chain's CDR3 is CASSLAGGSNQPQHF. CDR3 bases: TGTGCCAGCAGCTTAGCGGGGGGTAGCAATCAGCCCCAGCATTTT.

The chain links TRBV19 to TRBJ2-1; D may be TRBD2 (6 bases). Germline V gene sequence: CDR1 LNHDA, CDR2 SQIVND (reference sequence). V lost 5 bases and J 7 bases, leaving 15 bases between the germline ends. The CDR3 loop spans 14 amino acids. The DNA of the CDR3 is TGTGCCAGTAGTGAGACTAGGGCTTCGAATGAGCAGTTCTTC. The encoded protein is CASSETRASNEQFF.